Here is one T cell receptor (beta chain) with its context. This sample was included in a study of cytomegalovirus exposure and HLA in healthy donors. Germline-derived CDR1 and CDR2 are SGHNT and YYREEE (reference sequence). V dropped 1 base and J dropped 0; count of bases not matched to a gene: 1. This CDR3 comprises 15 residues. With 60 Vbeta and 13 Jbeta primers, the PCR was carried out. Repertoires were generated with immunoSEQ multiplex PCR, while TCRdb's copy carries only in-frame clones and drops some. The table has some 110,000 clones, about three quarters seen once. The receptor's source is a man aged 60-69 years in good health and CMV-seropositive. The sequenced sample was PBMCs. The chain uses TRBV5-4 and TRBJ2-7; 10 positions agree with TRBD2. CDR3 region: CASSLPSGGSYEQYF. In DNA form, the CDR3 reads TGTGCCAGCAGCTTGCCTAGCGGGGGCTCCTACGAGCAGTACTTC.